Below, one T cell receptor (beta chain) is given with its context. The data are from a study of blood T cell repertoires in COVID-19. About the study: Samples taken during acute and convalescent COVID-19 were collected in the United States, Italy and Spain. Sources were T cells, B-cell-depleted T cells, or PBMCs; the material itself was cDNA or gDNA.

Authors' methods: Nucleated cell counts were estimated from reference gene primer amplification. The data were produced by immunoSEQ multiplex PCR, yet TCRdb's version contains in-frame clones alone and is incomplete. V, J and clone size were drawn from that table, and D and trimming were deduced from the DNA. The repertoire consists of approximately 110,000 clones, with 70% to 80% occurring once and the leading ten covering 20% to 25%. The CDR3 extends over 13 amino acids. The ends were cut back, 4 bases at V and 8 bases at J, with 11 bases in the middle. Germline lookup yields CDR1 MNHEY and CDR2 SVGAGI.

This TCR derives from a man between 65 and 85 years old with active or convalescent COVID-19. This sequence joins TRBV6-5 and TRBJ1-4; D is undetermined. Specimen: peripheral blood. CDR3 protein: CASSLREGEKLFF. DNA of the CDR3: TGTGCCAGCAGTTTGCGGGAAGGAGAAAAACTGTTTTTT.